The 8 T cell receptor beta chains reported below all come from one sample, sequenced in a study of beta chain features in type 1 diabetes. Reverse transcription of all isolated RNA meant that expressed TCRB transcripts were sequenced. TCRdb keeps only in-frame clones here, not all; method: immunoSEQ multiplex PCR. The table has fewer than 550,000 clones, roughly an eighth seen once. Sample: naive CD4+ T cells from blood. These receptors all come from a woman younger than 30 in good health.

This clone was detected a few times. The chain has TRBV6-5 and TRBJ2-3; D call uncertain. Germline-derived CDR1 and CDR2 are MNHEY and SVGAGI. The CDR3 runs 15 residues. With 6 bases removed from V and 2 bases from J, the gap between germline ends came to 15 bases. CDR3 DNA sequence: TGTGCCAGCAGGCCCCCGGTAGCCATCACAGATACGCAGTATTTT. Protein: CASRPPVAITDTQYF.

With regard to this clone: The germline gene is not matched at one end of the junction; a read error may be the cause. The chain joins TRBV15 to TRBJ1-1; D not resolved. The CDR3 sequence is 14 residues long. Germline V gene sequence: CDR1 LNHNV, CDR2 YYDKDF (reference sequence). The CDR3 sequence is CATSRDGGNAEAFF. Written as DNA, the CDR3 is TGTGCCACCAGCAGAGATGGAGGGAACGCTGAAGCTTTCTTT.

This clone has only a few counts. V and J are TRBV6-5 and TRBJ1-2; 10 bases align to TRBD1. J was trimmed by 4 bases and V by 8 bases; bases with no gene match: 10. The CDR3 length is 15 residues. Looked up from germline, CDR1 is MNHEY and CDR2 is SVGAGI. Here the CDR3 DNA reads TGTGCCAGCGCCGGGACAGGGGCCAAGGGCTATGGCTACACCTTC. Its translation is CASAGTGAKGYGYTF.

The chain combines TRBV18 with TRBJ2-7; TRBD1 aligns across 7 bases. The germline CDR1 and CDR2 sequences are KGHSH and LQKENI. The CDR3 is made up of 13 amino acids. V gave up 6 bases and J gave up 5 bases; unmatched junction bases: 7. As DNA, the CDR3 is TGTGCCAGCTCGCGAGTTACAGGGGACGAGCAGTACGTC. This sequence encodes CASSRVTGDEQYV.

The rearrangement joins TRBV18 to TRBJ1-1, with 8 bases aligning to TRBD1. Losses at the gene ends were 2 bases for V and 0 bases for J; bases not matched to a gene: 8. This CDR3 contains 17 residues. Germline V gives CDR1 KGHSH, CDR2 LQKENI. In DNA, the CDR3 is TGTGCCAGCTCACCAGGGCGACAGGGGACCGTGAACACTGAAGCTTTCTTT. It codes for CASSPGRQGTVNTEAFF. The full variable domain, completed using reference TRBV18 and TRBJ1-1, is NAGVMQNPRHLVRRRGQEARLRCSPMKGHSHVYWYRQLPEEGLKFMVYLQKENIIDESGMPKERFSAEFPKEGPSILRIQQVVRGDSAAYFCASSPGRQGTVNTEAFFGQGTRLTVV.

The chain links TRBV6-5 to TRBJ1-6; perhaps TRBD1 as D (5 bases). CDR1 MNHEY and CDR2 SVGAGI come from the germline V gene. Trimming cost V 6 bases and J 9 bases, with 18 bases left between them. This CDR3 contains 15 residues. CDR3: CASSPGGVLGSPLHF. CDR3 nucleotides: TGTGCCAGCAGCCCCGGGGGAGTTCTGGGTTCACCCCTCCACTTT.

The V gene is TRBV5-1, the J gene TRBJ2-1; 8 bases are a match to TRBD2. This CDR3 contains 14 residues. V trimming: 2 bases; J trimming: 4 bases; junction bases outside the gene matches: 2. The germline V gene has CDR1 SGHRS and CDR2 YFSETQ. As DNA, the CDR3 is TGCGCCAGCAGCTTAGCGGGAGAGTACAATGAGCAGTTCTTC. Amino acid sequence: CASSLAGEYNEQFF.

The V gene is TRBV30, the J gene TRBJ1-2; no reliable D call. This CDR3 is built from 13 residues. Germline V gives CDR1 GTSNPN, CDR2 SVGIG (reference sequence). Trimming removed 7 bases from V and 4 bases from J, with 16 bases in between. The CDR3 nucleotides read TGTGCCTCTGCTTTAACAGCGACCTATGGCTACACCTTC. Amino acids: CASALTATYGYTF.